A selection of T cell receptor beta chains follows, all from one sample in a study of OX40 agonist ivuxolimab in advanced cancers. Produced via immunoSEQ multiplex PCR; TCRdb's table is partial and in-frame only. The sample carries roughly 60,000 clones, about 86% recorded once. The sample in question was CD4+ or CD8+ T cells sorted from blood, obtained in a trial of the OX40 agonist ivuxolimab. The receptors originated from an adult with an advanced solid tumor such as melanoma, head and neck, liver or kidney cancer. CDR3s include the opening cysteine and the closing phenylalanine or tryptophan. The D gene is left open where the match is weak. Size values are once, few and many counts, or a class for expanded clones, and some rows have none.

V gene,clone size,CDR3 length,D gene,J gene,CDR3 protein,CDR3 DNA
TRBV5-4,.,16,.,TRBJ2-7,CASSLISPLLGYEQYF,TGTGCCAGCAGCTTAATCTCTCCCTTATTAGGCTACGAGCAGTACTTC
TRBV6-5,.,14,.,TRBJ1-5,CASSLRVGNQPQHF,TGTGCCAGCAGTTTACGTGTAGGGAATCAGCCCCAGCATTTT
TRBV7-2,once,15,TRBD2,TRBJ2-1,CASTPAGVSYNEQFF,TGTGCCAGCACCCCAGCGGGGGTCTCCTACAATGAGCAGTTCTTC
TRBV29-1,.,11,.,TRBJ1-3,CSVVVFDTIYF,TGCAGCGTTGTAGTCTTCGACACCATATATTTT
TRBV5-1,.,15,.,TRBJ1-1,CASSLQGGLNTEAFF,TGCGCCAGCAGCTTACAGGGAGGGTTGAACACTGAAGCTTTCTTT
TRBV5-1,.,16,.,TRBJ2-2,CASSLDPARVTGELFF,TGCGCCAGCAGCTTGGATCCAGCTCGAGTCACCGGGGAGCTGTTTTTT
TRBV14,.,13,.,TRBJ2-1,CASSQKIGRVIFF,TGTGCCAGCAGCCAAAAGATAGGACGGGTCATCTTCTTC
TRBV5-6,once,15,.,TRBJ2-1,CASSPVATRNNEQFF,TGTGCCAGCAGCCCGGTGGCTACTCGAAATAATGAGCAGTTCTTC
TRBV9,.,17,TRBD1,TRBJ2-1,CASSVPRTGSVRDEQFF,TGTGCCAGCAGCGTCCCGAGGACAGGGTCGGTAAGGGATGAGCAGTTCTTC
TRBV9,.,13,.,TRBJ1-5,CASSPVPNQPQHF,TGTGCCAGCAGCCCCGTGCCCAATCAGCCCCAGCATTTT
TRBV9,.,14,.,TRBJ1-4,CASSVGGPNEKLFF,TGTGCCAGCAGCGTAGGGGGACCTAATGAAAAACTGTTTTTT
TRBV19,.,14,.,TRBJ1-2,CASRFEGSLRSYTF,TGTGCCAGTAGGTTCGAGGGGAGCTTGAGAAGCTACACCTTC
TRBV21-1,.,15,.,TRBJ1-4,CASSKGGRTNEKLFF,TGTGCCAGCAGCAAAGGGGGTCGAACTAATGAAAAACTGTTTTTT
TRBV9,.,14,.,TRBJ2-3,CASSDPRGSDTQYF,TGTGCCAGCAGCGATCCGAGGGGGAGCGATACGCAGTATTTT
TRBV7-3,once,15,TRBD1,TRBJ1-3,CASSSSGGSGNTIYF,TGTGCCAGCAGCTCCTCAGGGGGCTCTGGAAACACCATATATTTT
TRBV11-3,once,18,.,TRBJ2-7,CASSPGGGRSTDSYEQYF,TGTGCCAGCAGCCCCGGCGGGGGCAGGTCGACGGACTCCTACGAGCAGTACTTC
TRBV19,.,14,TRBD1,TRBJ1-2,CASSNPGTEWGYTF,TGTGCCAGTAGTAACCCCGGGACAGAGTGGGGCTACACCTTC
TRBV6-1,.,14,TRBD1,TRBJ1-2,CASSEAGTGRGYTF,TGTGCCAGCAGTGAGGCGGGGACAGGCCGTGGCTACACCTTC
TRBV28,.,13,.,TRBJ2-3,CASFGWGPDTQYF,TGTGCCAGCTTCGGATGGGGCCCAGATACGCAGTATTTT
TRBV7-2,.,12,.,TRBJ1-2,CASSLDRHGYTF,TGTGCCAGCAGCTTAGACCGCCATGGCTACACCTTC
TRBV29-1,.,13,.,TRBJ2-7,CSVGRAGSYEQYF,TGCAGCGTTGGGCGGGCCGGATCCTACGAGCAGTACTTC
TRBV7-9,.,14,TRBD1,TRBJ2-7,CASSSTGSSYEQYF,TGTGCCAGCAGCTCGACAGGGTCATCCTACGAGCAGTACTTC
TRBV10-3,.,12,.,TRBJ1-1,CAISENGQEAFF,TGTGCCATCAGTGAAAACGGACAGGAAGCTTTCTTT
TRBV10-3,.,14,.,TRBJ1-2,CAISPGLDGYGYTF,TGTGCCATCAGCCCCGGGTTAGATGGGTATGGCTACACCTTC
TRBV18,.,15,TRBD2,TRBJ2-5,CASSDLAGGQETQYF,TGTGCCAGCTCAGACCTAGCGGGGGGCCAAGAGACCCAGTACTTC
TRBV28,few,13,TRBD1,TRBJ1-1,CASRRTGGAEAFF,TGTGCCAGCAGACGGACAGGGGGGGCTGAAGCTTTCTTT
TRBV30,few,12,.,TRBJ1-1,CAWSPDSSEAFF,TGTGCCTGGAGTCCGGACAGCTCTGAAGCTTTCTTT
TRBV2,few,16,.,TRBJ1-1,CASSGERAVMNTEAFF,TGTGCCAGCAGCGGGGAGCGGGCGGTTATGAACACTGAAGCTTTCTTT
TRBV7-9,.,11,.,TRBJ2-3,CASRLGDTQYF,TGTGCCAGCAGACTAGGAGATACGCAGTATTTT
TRBV15,.,15,TRBD1,TRBJ1-2,CATSSLQGANYGYTF,TGTGCCACCAGCAGCTTACAGGGGGCTAACTATGGCTACACCTTC
TRBV30,.,14,TRBD1,TRBJ1-2,CAWSWDRSIYGYTF,TGTGCCTGGAGCTGGGACAGGAGCATCTATGGCTACACCTTC
TRBV5-1,.,15,.,TRBJ1-1,CASRAQGIRNTEAFF,TGCGCCAGCAGAGCCCAGGGCATCAGGAACACTGAAGCTTTCTTT
TRBV9,.,15,.,TRBJ1-1,CASSAQPRGGTEAFF,TGTGCCAGCAGCGCCCAACCCAGGGGAGGCACTGAAGCTTTCTTT
TRBV5-6,.,15,.,TRBJ1-3,CASSSLGRSGNTIYF,TGTGCCAGCAGCTCCCTAGGTCGCTCTGGAAACACCATATATTTT
TRBV20-1,once,11,.,TRBJ2-7,CSAGDGYEQYF,TGCAGTGCTGGCGATGGCTACGAGCAGTACTTC
TRBV7-3,.,17,TRBD2,TRBJ2-1,CASSQTLLAGGRNEQFF,TGTGCCAGCAGCCAAACATTACTAGCGGGGGGTAGGAATGAGCAGTTCTTC
TRBV7-6,.,15,TRBD1,TRBJ1-4,CASSPATGGGEKLFF,TGTGCCAGCAGCCCAGCGACAGGGGGAGGTGAAAAACTGTTTTTT
TRBV6-5,.,13,.,TRBJ1-5,CASSPSLWQPQHF,TGTGCCAGCAGCCCCTCCTTGTGGCAGCCCCAGCATTTT
TRBV5-4,.,16,.,TRBJ1-6,CASSLVGSSYNSPLHF,TGTGCCAGCAGCTTGGTAGGGAGCTCCTATAATTCACCCCTCCACTTT
TRBV7-2,.,14,TRBD1,TRBJ2-5,CASSVGQGSVTQYF,TGTGCCAGCAGCGTAGGACAGGGGTCGGTGACCCAGTACTTC
TRBV5-1,.,14,.,TRBJ2-5,CASSLEGVRETQYF,TGCGCCAGCAGCTTGGAAGGGGTAAGAGAGACCCAGTACTTC
TRBV9,.,14,.,TRBJ1-5,CASSVAGVNQPQHF,TGTGCCAGCAGCGTCGCCGGGGTCAATCAGCCCCAGCATTTT
TRBV7-9,.,15,TRBD2,TRBJ2-1,CASRLLAGGTNEQFF,TGTGCCAGCAGGCTCCTAGCGGGGGGGACCAATGAGCAGTTCTTC